Below are 10 T cell receptor beta chains sequenced from a single sample in a study of T cell responses to AZD1222 COVID-19 vaccine. Repertoires were generated with immunoSEQ multiplex PCR, while TCRdb's copy carries only in-frame clones and drops some. This sample has 90,000 to 150,000 clones, with roughly nine tenths found just once. Sequenced here: peripheral blood, sampled 28 days after the second AZD1222 dose. Receptors originate from an adult who received the AZD1222 COVID-19 vaccine.

The chain has TRBV19 and TRBJ1-5, with D unresolved. The germline V gene has CDR1 LNHDA and CDR2 SQIVND (reference sequence). Trimming pared 9 bases from V and 6 bases from J, leaving 21 bases between. The CDR3 contains 15 residues. The CDR3: CASLLRAAGSQPQHF. CDR3 in DNA: TGTGCCAGCCTACTCCGGGCCGCGGGAAGTCAGCCCCAGCATTTT.

The chain links TRBV29-1 to TRBJ1-2; D is uncertain. The germline V gene encodes CDR1 SQVTM and CDR2 ANQGSEA. The CDR3 is made up of 13 amino acids. V was trimmed by 3 bases and J by 2 bases, leaving 10 bases between them. The CDR3 loop reads CSVDAGLNYGYTF. CDR3 bases: TGCAGCGTTGACGCGGGTCTCAACTATGGCTACACCTTC. Drawing the rest from reference TRBV29-1 and TRBJ1-2, the complete variable domain is SAVISQKPSRDICQRGTSLTIQCQVDSQVTMMFWYRQQPGQSLTLIATANQGSEATYESGFVIDKFPISRPNLTFSTLTVSNMSPEDSSIYLCSVDAGLNYGYTFGSGTRLTVV.

J is TRBJ2-3 and V is TRBV10-2; 8 bases fit TRBD2. Germline V gene data show CDR1 as WSHSY and CDR2 as SAAADI. J lost 5 bases, V lost 7 bases, and 11 bases had no gene match. The CDR3 covers 15 residues. CDR3 nucleotides: TGCGCCAGCACCGGGGGGGGGCATAGTGGAGATACGCAGTATTTT. Amino acid sequence: CASTGGGHSGDTQYF.

In its sample, this clone was seen once. V gene TRBV7-2 combines with J gene TRBJ1-1; D might be TRBD1 (6 bases). V dropped 0 bases and J dropped 1 base, with 9 bases sitting between them. There are 15 residues in the CDR3. CDR1 is SGHTA and CDR2 is FQGNSA in the germline V gene. As DNA, the CDR3 is TGTGCCAGCAGCTTAGCGGGGGGGCGGAACACTGAAGCTTTCTTT. Its translation: CASSLAGGRNTEAFF.

The chain joins TRBV11-2 to TRBJ1-1; D call uncertain. The germline CDR1 and CDR2 sequences are SGHAT and FQNNGV. The CDR3 runs to 13 residues. V was clipped by 1 base and J by 6 bases, with 9 bases between them. Written as DNA, the CDR3 is TGTGCCAGCAGCTTAGTCTCGGGAGCTGAAGCTTTCTTT. It translates to CASSLVSGAEAFF.

The CDR3 spells CAISVGDTGDTIYF. The CDR3 nucleotides read TGTGCCATCAGTGTGGGGGACACAGGGGACACCATATATTTT. This chain links TRBV10-3 with TRBJ1-3; 7 nucleotides agree with TRBD1. With V trimmed by 4 bases and J by 8 bases, 8 bases remained unmatched. Germline-derived CDR1 and CDR2 are ENHRY and SYGVKD. The CDR3 runs to 14 residues.

This clone has a single count. The chain joins TRBV9 to TRBJ1-1; 7 bases map to TRBD1. Trimming took 4 bases from V and 3 from J; bases not matched to a gene: 9. This CDR3 is built from 15 residues. Germline CDR1 and CDR2: SGDLS and YYNGEE. The CDR3 sequence: CASSSIGQVDTEAFF. The CDR3 coding sequence is TGTGCCAGCAGCTCCATTGGACAGGTAGACACTGAAGCTTTCTTT.

The chain employs TRBV5-1 and TRBJ2-1; maybe TRBD1 (7 bases). CDR1 and CDR2 (germline): SGHRS, YFSETQ. The V end was cut by 4 bases, the J end by 2 bases, with 16 bases between. The CDR3 extends over 16 amino acids. DNA of the CDR3: TGCGCCAGCAGCGGAGGAGGGGGCTTTGCCTACAATGAGCAGTTCTTC. As protein: CASSGGGGFAYNEQFF.

The CDR3 DNA reads as TGTGCCAGTAGCTGGCAGGGACTAAACACTGAAGCTTTCTTT. Its protein is CASSWQGLNTEAFF. This chain uses TRBV19 with TRBJ1-1; D possibly corresponds to TRBD1 (5 bases). The CDR3 extends over 14 amino acids. Trimming left V 6 bases short and J 2 bases short, with 13 bases between. Germline V gene sequence: CDR1 LNHDA, CDR2 SQIVND (reference sequence).

The chain is built from TRBV28 and TRBJ1-1, with 7 bases fitting TRBD1. There are 13 residues in the CDR3. Germline loops: CDR1 MDHEN, CDR2 SYDVKM. After removal of 6 bases from V and 4 bases from J, the junction contained 5 bases not matched to a gene. CDR3 nucleotides: TGTGCCAGCAGGGAGGGACAGATCACTGAAGCTTTCTTT. It specifies CASREGQITEAFF.